Listed here are 5 T cell receptor beta chains from one sample, sequenced in a study of response to subunit inactivated influenza vaccine (dated by TCRdb to the late 2010s). To prepare the library, RT-PCR was applied. The reads were generated on an Illumina HiSeq 2500. TCRdb redid the processing of the public reads, applying fastp at Q25 and MiXCR, and retained in-frame beta chains. Rows merge per CDR3 protein into single entries with the most common DNA and genes. Within this sample are about 580,000 distinct CDR3 sequences, with about 15% of them counted one time only. Around 10% of the sample is in the top ten clones. The material sequenced was PBMCs from blood, taken approximately 12 days after vaccination. Receptors were obtained from a man aged 50 to 60 who received an inactivated influenza vaccine. Donor details come from another sample of the same person, matched by shared clones.

In its sample, this clonotype was seen a few times. The rearrangement uses TRBV28 and TRBJ1-4; D might be TRBD1 (5 bases). Germline CDR1 is MDHEN and CDR2 is SYDVKM. Trimming stripped 5 bases from V and 5 bases from J, with 12 bases between. The CDR3 contains 14 residues. The CDR3 region has the DNA TGTGCCAGCAGTAGGGTAGACAGAAATGAAAAACTGTTTTTT. This translates into CASSRVDRNEKLFF.

The chain is built from TRBV28 and TRBJ2-7; no clear D gene. Trimming pared 8 bases from V and 4 bases from J, leaving 9 bases between. Per germline, CDR1 MDHEN and CDR2 SYDVKM. The CDR3 contains 11 residues. CDR3 sequence: CASHGSYEQYF. CDR3 nucleotide sequence: TGTGCCAGCCACGGGTCTTACGAGCAGTACTTC.

This clonotype showed up just a few times. The chain is built from TRBV5-1 and TRBJ2-1, with D possibly TRBD1 on 6 matching bases. Germline assignment: CDR1 SGHRS and CDR2 YFSETQ. The CDR3 spans 18 residues. V lost 0 bases to trimming and J lost 2 bases, with 18 bases between them. The CDR3 spells CASSLAVGAGVAYNEQFF. The CDR3 coding sequence is TGCGCCAGCAGCTTGGCCGTCGGGGCAGGGGTAGCCTACAATGAGCAGTTCTTC.

This clonotype has a handful of counts. The V gene is TRBV12-3 or TRBV12-4, the J gene TRBJ1-6; no definite D call. V lost 5 bases and J lost 7, with 18 bases in between. The CDR3 covers 16 residues. CDR3 nucleotide sequence: TGTGCCAGCAGTCCACAAGTAGGAGGCCTAAATTCACCCCTCCACTTT. It translates to CASSPQVGGLNSPLHF.

The chain joins TRBV20-1 to TRBJ2-3; D remains ambiguous. Trimming shortened V by 6 bases and J by 0 bases, and 16 bases separated the two germline ends. Germline-derived CDR1 and CDR2 are DFQATT and SNEGSKA (reference sequence). The CDR3 extends over 15 amino acids. CDR3: CSAPRIQASTDTQYF. In DNA, the CDR3 is TGCAGTGCCCCGAGGATCCAGGCCAGCACAGATACGCAGTATTTT.